These T cell receptor beta chains were read from a single sample in a study of Ad26.COV2.S vaccination and SARS-CoV-2 variants. Produced via immunoSEQ multiplex PCR; TCRdb's table is partial and in-frame only. Found here are a few hundred thousand clones, about 90% of them singletons; the top ten hold 5.5%. The sequencing here drew on peripheral blood, taken in a trial of Ad26.COV2.S vaccine versus placebo. These receptors were collected from a person between 18 and 60 years old who received the Ad26.COV2.S COVID-19 vaccine or a placebo. CDR3s include the opening cysteine and the closing phenylalanine or tryptophan. The D gene is left open where the match is weak.

d_call: TRBD1
j_call: TRBJ1-4
v_call: TRBV7-9
cdr3_aa: CASSLPGQGNEKLFF

d_call: -
j_call: TRBJ2-1
v_call: TRBV5-1
cdr3_aa: CASSLSWEPSREQFF

d_call: -
j_call: TRBJ2-3
v_call: TRBV27
cdr3_aa: CASSLHDRLSTDTQYF

d_call: TRBD1
j_call: TRBJ1-1
v_call: TRBV18
cdr3_aa: CASSPGQGRNTEAFF

d_call: -
j_call: TRBJ1-3
v_call: TRBV14
cdr3_aa: CASSQGRNTIYF

d_call: -
j_call: TRBJ1-3
v_call: TRBV12-5
cdr3_aa: CASGFEGISGNTIYF

d_call: -
j_call: TRBJ2-7
v_call: TRBV6-5
cdr3_aa: CASKVTAAYEQYF

d_call: TRBD2
j_call: TRBJ2-3
v_call: TRBV4-1
cdr3_aa: CASSQGPGLAGGGAGTDTQYF

d_call: TRBD2
j_call: TRBJ2-3
v_call: TRBV2
cdr3_aa: CASSTTSGTTDTQYF

d_call: -
j_call: TRBJ1-1
v_call: TRBV5-6
cdr3_aa: CASTWAGEVTEAFF

d_call: -
j_call: TRBJ1-1
v_call: TRBV7-9
cdr3_aa: CASSSTNTEAFF

d_call: -
j_call: TRBJ1-4
v_call: TRBV27
cdr3_aa: CASRYSGATNEKLFF

d_call: -
j_call: TRBJ2-3
v_call: TRBV6-5
cdr3_aa: CASSYLSSPDTQYF

d_call: TRBD1
j_call: TRBJ1-2
v_call: TRBV6-6
cdr3_aa: CASSYPPGQGYGYTF

d_call: -
j_call: TRBJ1-2
v_call: TRBV6-4
cdr3_aa: CASSEIPGGYGYTF